This TCR beta chain was recovered during a study of blood T cell repertoires in COVID-19. The method was immunoSEQ multiplex PCR; TCRdb's version includes in-frame clones alone and lacks a portion of them. The sample comprises 270,000 or so clones, about 83% of which are singletons, and 8% to 9.5% rests with the top ten. CDR1 is SNHLY and CDR2 is FYNNEI in the germline V gene. The CDR3 has 15 residues. V was pared by 3 bases and J by 6 bases, with 5 bases of the junction left unmatched. The sample comprised peripheral blood. This clonotype was sampled from a woman aged 45-65 years who had recovered from COVID-19. J is TRBJ2-1 and V is TRBV2; TRBD1 matches 10 bases. The CDR3 spells CASSELGQGSNEQFF. In DNA, the CDR3 is TGTGCCAGCAGTGAGCTGGGACAGGGGTCCAATGAGCAGTTCTTC.